The 16 T cell receptor beta chains listed next were all sequenced from one sample in a study of cytomegalovirus exposure and HLA in healthy donors. The PCR had 60 Vbeta and 13 Jbeta primers. Libraries were prepared by immunoSEQ multiplex PCR; TCRdb keeps only in-frame clonotypes and omits some of them. The sample consists of under 150,000 clones, over 75% of them appearing once. The sequenced sample was PBMCs. Source of these receptors: a woman aged 30 to 39 in good health and CMV-seropositive.

The rearrangement uses TRBV4-1 and TRBJ2-4, with 13 bases identical to TRBD2. The CDR3 sequence is 17 residues long. Germline V lookup: CDR1 MGHRA, CDR2 YSYEKL. The trim removed 4 bases at V and 8 bases at J, leaving 11 bases unmatched. In nucleotides, the CDR3 is TGCGCCAGCAGCCTTTGCCCTTGGACTAGCGGGAGAGACATTCAGTACTTC. The encoded protein is CASSLCPWTSGRDIQYF.

This clone has a handful of counts. This chain uses TRBV6-1 with TRBJ1-2; 7 bases align to TRBD1. The V and J ends lost 0 bases and 4 bases, in that order; junction bases with no gene match: 5. Per the germline V gene, CDR1 is MNHNS and CDR2 is SASEGT. This CDR3 contains 15 residues. The CDR3 region is CASSEATGSAYGYTF. The CDR3 coding sequence is TGTGCCAGCAGTGAAGCGACAGGGAGCGCCTATGGCTACACCTTC.

The rearrangement joins TRBV6-5 to TRBJ1-2; TRBD1 aligns across 8 bases. Germline V lookup: CDR1 MNHEY, CDR2 SVGAGI. Trimming cost V 2 bases and J 5 bases; bases outside gene matches: 1. The CDR3 loop spans 13 amino acids. Here the CDR3 reads CASSYDRGYGYTF. The CDR3, as DNA: TGTGCCAGCAGTTACGACAGGGGTTATGGCTACACCTTC.

V is TRBV19 and J is TRBJ1-1, with 7 bases matching TRBD1. Trimming removed 3 bases from V and 3 bases from J; junction bases left unmatched: 10. The CDR3 runs 16 residues. Germline CDR1 reads LNHDA; CDR2 reads SQIVND (reference sequence). DNA for the CDR3: TGTGCCAGTAGTATTGACAGGGATCAGCGGCACACTGAAGCTTTCTTT. Protein sequence: CASSIDRDQRHTEAFF.

This chain connects TRBV6-5 to TRBJ2-7; D is uncertain. Trimming left V 6 bases short and J 2 bases short, with 14 bases between. Germline V CDR1 and CDR2: MNHEY, SVGAGI. The CDR3 spans 14 residues. CDR3 sequence: CASRIADPPYEQYF. CDR3 DNA sequence: TGTGCCAGCAGGATAGCTGACCCACCCTACGAGCAGTACTTC.

This clone was detected only a few times. This CDR3 is CASRGTGGNTEAFF. The CDR3 DNA reads as TGCGCCAGCAGGGGGACAGGGGGGAACACTGAAGCTTTCTTT. This chain uses TRBV10-2 with TRBJ1-1; 11 bases fit TRBD1. Germline CDR1 is WSHSY and CDR2 is SAAADI. The CDR3 consists of 14 residues. V lost 6 bases to trimming and J lost 1 base; unmatched junction nucleotides: 1.

V and J are TRBV6-5 and TRBJ2-3, with unresolved D. The CDR3 extends over 13 amino acids. From germline, CDR1 is MNHEY and CDR2 SVGAGI. The ends were cut back, 6 bases at V and 0 bases at J, with 7 bases in the middle. CDR3 coding DNA: TGTGCCAGCAGGTTCCAGAGCACAGATACGCAGTATTTT. This gives the protein CASRFQSTDTQYF.

The chain employs TRBV11-2 and TRBJ2-1; D unclear. In germline, CDR1 is SGHAT, CDR2 FQNNGV. CDR3 size: 14 residues. Trimming took 4 bases from V and 7 from J, leaving 14 bases between them. CDR3 loop: CASSSWAGENEQFF. DNA for the CDR3: TGTGCCAGCAGCTCCTGGGCTGGCGAGAATGAGCAGTTCTTC.

This clone was counted between two and nine times. This sequence joins TRBV5-1 and TRBJ2-7; TRBD1 aligns across 7 bases. The CDR3 covers 15 residues. The germline V gene has CDR1 SGHRS and CDR2 YFSETQ. Trimming took 4 bases from V and 5 from J; bases not matched to a gene: 12. CDR3 coding DNA: TGCGCCAGCAGCGGAGATGGATTGGACAGGAACGAGCAGTACTTC. Residues: CASSGDGLDRNEQYF.

The chain is built from TRBV6-5 and TRBJ2-3; TRBD2 aligns across 7 bases. CDR3 length: 14 residues. J was trimmed by 5 bases and V by 2 bases; bases with no gene match: 4. From germline, CDR1 is MNHEY and CDR2 SVGAGI. The CDR3 DNA is TGTGCCAGCAGTTACGCGGGAGAGGTAGATACGCAGTATTTT. The encoded protein is CASSYAGEVDTQYF.

V gene TRBV6-1 combines with J gene TRBJ2-7; perhaps TRBD2 as D (5 bases). The germline V gene encodes CDR1 MNHNS and CDR2 SASEGT. The CDR3 loop spans 14 amino acids. Trimming removed 5 bases at V and 5 bases at J, with 16 bases between. In DNA, the CDR3 is TGTGCCAGCAGTCCCTTTATTCGAGCGGACGAGCAGTACTTC. Amino acid sequence: CASSPFIRADEQYF.

The V and J genes are TRBV7-3 and TRBJ2-1; 13 bases match TRBD2. The V and J ends lost 4 bases and 8 bases, in that order; junction bases with no gene match: 8. Germline V gene sequence: CDR1 SGHTA, CDR2 FQGTGA. This CDR3 is built from 16 residues. The CDR3 is CASSSWTSGSLDEQFF. In nucleotides, the CDR3 is TGTGCCAGCAGCTCTTGGACTAGCGGGAGTTTGGATGAGCAGTTCTTC.

The rearrangement joins TRBV9 to TRBJ2-7; 7 nucleotides agree with TRBD1. The CDR3 covers 14 residues. The germline CDR1 and CDR2 sequences are SGDLS and YYNGEE. The trim removed 0 bases at V and 5 bases at J, leaving 5 bases unmatched. The DNA of the CDR3 is TGTGCCAGCAGCGTAGGAGGGGGCACAGACGAGCAGTACTTC. It is translated as CASSVGGGTDEQYF.

J is TRBJ2-7 and V is TRBV27, with TRBD2 identical over 7 bases. The junction had 19 bases not matched to a gene; V was cut back by 6 bases and J by 5 bases. The germline gives CDR1 MNHEY, CDR2 SMNVEV (reference sequence). The CDR3 contains 17 residues. CDR3 sequence reads: CASSLLSAGEIGHEQYF. The CDR3 DNA sequence: TGTGCCAGCAGCCTCTTGTCTGCGGGAGAGATTGGTCACGAGCAGTACTTC.

The chain couples TRBV19 to TRBJ2-7; no reliable D call. In germline, CDR1 is LNHDA, CDR2 SQIVND (reference sequence). CDR3 size: 14 residues. V dropped 6 bases and J dropped 0 bases, with 12 bases sitting between them. The CDR3 protein is CASSPTFLSYEQYF. CDR3 nucleotides: TGTGCCAGTAGCCCCACATTCCTCTCCTACGAGCAGTACTTC.

The chain recombines TRBV7-2 with TRBJ2-5; D gene unclear. The CDR3 has 13 residues. Trimming removed 3 bases from V and 3 bases from J, with 8 bases in between. Germline V CDR1 and CDR2: SGHTA, FQGNSA. As DNA, the CDR3 is TGTGCCAGCAGCTTGGGCAGGAAAGAGACCCAGTACTTC. It specifies CASSLGRKETQYF.